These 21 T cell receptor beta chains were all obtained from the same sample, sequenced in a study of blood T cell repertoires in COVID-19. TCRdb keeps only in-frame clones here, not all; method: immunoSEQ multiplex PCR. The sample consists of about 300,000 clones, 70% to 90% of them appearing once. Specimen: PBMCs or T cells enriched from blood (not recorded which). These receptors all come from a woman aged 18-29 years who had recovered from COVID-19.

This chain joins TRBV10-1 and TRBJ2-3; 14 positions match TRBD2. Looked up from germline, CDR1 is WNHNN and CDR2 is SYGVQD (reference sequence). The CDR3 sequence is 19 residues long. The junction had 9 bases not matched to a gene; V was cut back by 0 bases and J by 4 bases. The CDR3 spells CASSESGVGTSGSADTQYF. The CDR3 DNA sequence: TGCGCCAGCAGTGAGTCCGGCGTTGGGACTAGCGGGAGTGCAGATACGCAGTATTTT.

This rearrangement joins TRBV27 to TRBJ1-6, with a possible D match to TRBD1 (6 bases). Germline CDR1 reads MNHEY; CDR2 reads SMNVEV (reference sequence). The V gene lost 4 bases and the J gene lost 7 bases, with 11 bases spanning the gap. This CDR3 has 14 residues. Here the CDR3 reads CASSSRGGNSPLHF. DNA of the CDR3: TGTGCCAGCAGTTCGAGGGGGGGGAATTCACCCCTCCACTTT.

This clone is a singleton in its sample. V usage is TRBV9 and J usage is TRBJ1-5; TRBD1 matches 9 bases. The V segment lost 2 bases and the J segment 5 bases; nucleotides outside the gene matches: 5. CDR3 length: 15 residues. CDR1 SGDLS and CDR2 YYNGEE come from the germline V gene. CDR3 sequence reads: CASSVGQGKDQPQHF. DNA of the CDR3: TGTGCCAGCAGCGTCGGACAGGGGAAGGATCAGCCCCAGCATTTT.

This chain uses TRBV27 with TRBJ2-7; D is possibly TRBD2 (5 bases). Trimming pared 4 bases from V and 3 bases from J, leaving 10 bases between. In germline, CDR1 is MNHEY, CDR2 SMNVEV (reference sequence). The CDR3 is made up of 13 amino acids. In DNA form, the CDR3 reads TGTGCCAGCAGTTCCGGGGTGTACTACGAGCAGTACTTC. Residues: CASSSGVYYEQYF.

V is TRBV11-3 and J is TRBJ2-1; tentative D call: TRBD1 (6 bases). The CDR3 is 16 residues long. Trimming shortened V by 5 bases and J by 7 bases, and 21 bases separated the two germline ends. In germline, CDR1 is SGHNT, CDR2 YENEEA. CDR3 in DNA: TGTGCCAGCAGCGCCCACTCAGGGGAGCTTGGGAATGAGCAGTTCTTC. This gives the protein CASSAHSGELGNEQFF.

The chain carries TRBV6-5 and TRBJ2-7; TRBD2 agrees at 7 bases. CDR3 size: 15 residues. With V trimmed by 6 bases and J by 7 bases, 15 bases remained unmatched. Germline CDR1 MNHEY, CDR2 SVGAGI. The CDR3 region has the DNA TGTGCCAGCAGGCGAGCCCGAGCGACTAGCCGGGAGCAGTACTTC. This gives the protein CASRRARATSREQYF.

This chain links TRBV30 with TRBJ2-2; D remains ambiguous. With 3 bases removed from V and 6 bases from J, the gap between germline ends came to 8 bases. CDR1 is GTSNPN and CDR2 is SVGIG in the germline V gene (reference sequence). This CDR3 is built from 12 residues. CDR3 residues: CAWRKLAGELFF. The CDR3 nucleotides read TGTGCCTGGAGGAAGCTCGCCGGGGAGCTGTTTTTT.

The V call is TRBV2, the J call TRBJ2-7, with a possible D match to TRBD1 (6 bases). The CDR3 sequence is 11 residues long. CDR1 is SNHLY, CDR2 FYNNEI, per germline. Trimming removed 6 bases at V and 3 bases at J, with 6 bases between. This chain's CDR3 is CASRGHYEQYF. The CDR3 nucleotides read TGTGCCAGCAGGGGACACTACGAGCAGTACTTC. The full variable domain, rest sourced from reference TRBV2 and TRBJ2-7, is EPEVTQTPSHQVTQMGQEVILRCVPISNHLYFYWYRQILGQKVEFLVSFYNNEISEKSEIFDDQFSVERPDGSNFTLKIRSTKLEDSAMYFCASRGHYEQYFGPGTRLTVT.

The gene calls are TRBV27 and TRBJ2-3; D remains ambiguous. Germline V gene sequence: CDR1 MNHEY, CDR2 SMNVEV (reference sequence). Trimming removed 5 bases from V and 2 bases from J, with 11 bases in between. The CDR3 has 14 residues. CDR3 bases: TGTGCCAGCAGTCGGGTTAGCTCCACAGATACGCAGTATTTT. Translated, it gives CASSRVSSTDTQYF.

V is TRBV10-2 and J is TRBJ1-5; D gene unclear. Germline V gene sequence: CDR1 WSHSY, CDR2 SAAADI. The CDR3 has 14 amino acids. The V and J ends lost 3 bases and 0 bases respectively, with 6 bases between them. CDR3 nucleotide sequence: TGCGCCAGCAGTGACAGTAATAGCAATCAGCCCCAGCATTTT. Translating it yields CASSDSNSNQPQHF.

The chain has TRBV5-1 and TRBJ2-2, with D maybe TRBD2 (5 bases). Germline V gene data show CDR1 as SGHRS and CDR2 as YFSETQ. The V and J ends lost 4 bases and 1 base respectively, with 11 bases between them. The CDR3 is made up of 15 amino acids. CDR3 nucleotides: TGCGCCAGCAGCCTCTCCGCGGGGAACACCGGGGAGCTGTTTTTT. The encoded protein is CASSLSAGNTGELFF.

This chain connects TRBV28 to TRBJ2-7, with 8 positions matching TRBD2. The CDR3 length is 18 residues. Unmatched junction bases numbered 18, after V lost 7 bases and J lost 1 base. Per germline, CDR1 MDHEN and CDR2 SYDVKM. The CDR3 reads CASTTGGDGQYSSYEQYF. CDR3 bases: TGTGCCAGCACCACGGGAGGGGACGGACAGTATTCGTCCTACGAGCAGTACTTC.

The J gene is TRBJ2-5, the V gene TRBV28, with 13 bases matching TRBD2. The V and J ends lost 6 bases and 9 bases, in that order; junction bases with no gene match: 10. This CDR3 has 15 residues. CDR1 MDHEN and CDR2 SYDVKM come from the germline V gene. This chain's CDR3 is CASRSPGLAGMAQYF. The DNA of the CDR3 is TGTGCCAGCAGGTCACCGGGACTAGCGGGGATGGCCCAGTACTTC.

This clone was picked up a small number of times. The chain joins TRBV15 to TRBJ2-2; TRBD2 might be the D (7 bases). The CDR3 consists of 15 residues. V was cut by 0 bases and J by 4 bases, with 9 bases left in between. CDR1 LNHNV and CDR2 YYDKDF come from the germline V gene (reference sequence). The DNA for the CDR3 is TGTGCCACCAGCAGAGACGCGGGGGCCACCGGGGAGCTGTTTTTT. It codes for CATSRDAGATGELFF.

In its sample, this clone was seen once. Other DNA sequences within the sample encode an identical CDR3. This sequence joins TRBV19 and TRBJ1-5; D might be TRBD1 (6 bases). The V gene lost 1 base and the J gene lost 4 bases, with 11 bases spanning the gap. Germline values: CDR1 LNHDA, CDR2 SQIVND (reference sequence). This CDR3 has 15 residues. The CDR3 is CASSIVQGRNQPQHF. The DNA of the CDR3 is TGTGCCAGTAGTATAGTACAGGGCAGAAATCAGCCCCAGCATTTT.

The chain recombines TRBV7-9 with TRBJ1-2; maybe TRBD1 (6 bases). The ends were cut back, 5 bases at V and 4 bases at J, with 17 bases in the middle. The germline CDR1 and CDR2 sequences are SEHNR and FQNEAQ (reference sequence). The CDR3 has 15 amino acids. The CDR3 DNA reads TGTGCCAGCAGCCCCTCTGGGGGGGCGAGCTATGGCTACACCTTC. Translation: CASSPSGGASYGYTF.

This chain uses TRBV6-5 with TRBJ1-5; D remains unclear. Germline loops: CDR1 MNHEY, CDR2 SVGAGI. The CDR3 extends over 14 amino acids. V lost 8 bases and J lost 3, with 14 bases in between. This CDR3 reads CASVVGQHNQPQHF. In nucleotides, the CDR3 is TGTGCCAGCGTCGTTGGTCAACACAATCAGCCCCAGCATTTT.

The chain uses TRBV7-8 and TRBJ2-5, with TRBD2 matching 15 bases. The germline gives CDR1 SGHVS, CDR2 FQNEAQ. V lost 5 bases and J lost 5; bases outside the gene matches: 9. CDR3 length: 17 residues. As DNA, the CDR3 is TGTGCCAGCAGCATAAGGGGACTAGCGGGGGGAGGGGAGACCCAGTACTTC. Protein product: CASSIRGLAGGGETQYF.

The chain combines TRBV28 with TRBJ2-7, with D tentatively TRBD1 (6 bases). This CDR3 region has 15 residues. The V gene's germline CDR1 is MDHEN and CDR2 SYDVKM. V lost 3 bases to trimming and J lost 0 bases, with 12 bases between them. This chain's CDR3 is CASSLFRDTSYEQYF. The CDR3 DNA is TGTGCCAGCAGTTTGTTCCGGGACACCTCCTACGAGCAGTACTTC. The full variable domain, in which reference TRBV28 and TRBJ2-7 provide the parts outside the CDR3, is DVKVTQSSRYLVKRTGEKVFLECVQDMDHENMFWYRQDPGLGLRLIYFSYDVKMKEKGDIPEGYSVSREKKERFSLILESASTNQTSMYLCASSLFRDTSYEQYFGPGTRLTVT.

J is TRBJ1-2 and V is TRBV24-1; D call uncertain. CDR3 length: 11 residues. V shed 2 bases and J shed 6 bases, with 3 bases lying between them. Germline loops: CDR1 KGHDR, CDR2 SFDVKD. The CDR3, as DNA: TGTGCCACCAGTGATTCAGATGGCTACACCTTC. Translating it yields CATSDSDGYTF.

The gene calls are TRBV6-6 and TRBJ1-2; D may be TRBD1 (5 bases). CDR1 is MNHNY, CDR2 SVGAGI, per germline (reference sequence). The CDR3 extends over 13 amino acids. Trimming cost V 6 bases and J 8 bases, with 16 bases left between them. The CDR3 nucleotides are TGTGCCAGCAGGTTGGCCAGGGAAGGCGGCTACACCTTC. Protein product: CASRLAREGGYTF.